This T cell receptor beta chain is from a study of T-cell memory formation after mild COVID-19 (dated by TCRdb to the early 2020s). Background on the whole study: TCR sequence clusters from the two donors were found to be largely donor specific. In two donors, T-cell clones that expanded and contracted after mild COVID-19 were followed by sequencing TCRalpha and TCRbeta repertoires longitudinally. Two young, previously healthy adult volunteers, one female and one male, were included in the cohort. Points the paper makes about the study in general: Contracting CD4+ clones were found mainly in CM and EM memory subsets, while CD8+ clones were enriched in EMRA. Clones contracting from day 15 to 85 had balanced CD4/CD8 phenotypes, while a second wave expanding from day 15 to 37 was biased towards CD4+. The study included only a couple of mild cases, and larger cohorts that include severe cases with pre-infection samples were judged to be necessary. Some responding clones were detected in pre-infection memory, suggesting pre-existing cross-reactive memory T cells joined the SARS-CoV-2 response. SARS-CoV-2 specificity was not confirmed for the second-wave clones peaking on day 37.

Ficoll-Paque density gradient centrifugation was used to isolate PBMCs. TCRdb records Illumina NovaSeq 6000 as the sequencer. cDNA libraries for TCRalpha and TCRbeta were prepared by 5'RACE using constant-segment primers, with sample barcodes and unique molecular identifiers added. RNA was extracted from every sample with Trizol reagent. Library amplification was performed in two PCR steps, and a second sample barcode and Illumina TruSeq adapters were introduced in the second step. Sequencing of libraries was performed on an Illumina NovaSeq with 2 x 150 bp paired-end reads. The source study handled its data this way. The reads were demultiplexed and collapsed into UMI-guided consensus sequences using migec v1.2.7. Using mixcr v2.1.11, the UMI consensuses were aligned to TRA and TRB V and J templates and assembled into clonotypes. Clonotypes were classified as expanded or contracted when called significant by both edgeR and NoisET, with noise models trained on biological replicates. For edgeR calls, a false discovery rate-adjusted p below 0.01 and a log2 fold-change threshold of 1 were applied. As an exploratory analysis of dynamics, max-normalized trajectories of the 1000 most abundant clonotypes were examined with PCA combined with hierarchical clustering. Separately sequenced CD4+ and CD8+ repertoires were used to assign a CD4 or CD8 phenotype to each responding clone. TCRdb reworked the public reads: Q25 trimming with fastp, MiXCR clone assembly, productive beta chains retained. CDR3 protein duplicates are merged, each entry listing the most common genes and DNA. It is TCRdb's table, rather than the study itself, that gives the V and J calls and clone size. The sample table shows about 400,000 distinct CDR3 sequences, and roughly 15% are seen once. Together, the top ten hold around a fifth of the sample.

This clonotype has just a few counts. This receptor's antigen is unknown. No per-base quality is available; no much larger clone lies one base away. CDR1 and CDR2 were assigned from the germline V gene as SQVTM and ANQGSEA. Spanning cysteine to phenylalanine, the CDR3 consists of 14 amino acids. CDR3 DNA is the only sequence kept; it has 42 bases, read in frame from the first base. Cut back by 6 bases and 0 bases, the V and J ends lie 14 bases apart. The clonotype was recovered from a man younger than 35 who had mild COVID-19 (a few samples of this study predate the infection). The sample titles of this study are shuffled in the database, so cell type and time point are left out; the donor was told from shared clones. The V and J genes are TRBV29-1 and TRBJ2-5, with no reliable assignment of the D segment. The sample comprised PBMCs or a T cell subset sorted from them (not recorded which). DNA sequence: TGCAGCGTACTCCCTCCCCCGTACCAAGAGACCCAGTACTTC. The resulting protein is CSVLPPPYQETQYF. Extended through the reference TRBV29-1 and TRBJ2-5 proteins, this CDR3 yields the full variable domain: SAVISQKPSRDICQRGTSLTIQCQVDSQVTMMFWYRQQPGQSLTLIATANQGSEATYESGFVIDKFPISRPNLTFSTLTVSNMSPEDSSIYLCSVLPPPYQETQYFGPGTRLLVL.